The present TCR beta chain was sequenced within a study of shared clonotypes between healthy human individuals. Study-level findings and limits: Several donors showed sharing of about 4.8% of naive CD4 clonotypes. There were few donors, and this limited the genetic and exposure-history diversity represented.

Measured with immunoSEQ multiplex PCR; TCRdb has only the in-frame clones, and not every one. In the table there are 2 million or so clones, about 95% of which are singletons. This CDR3 is 16 amino acids long. V was clipped by 2 bases and J by 0 bases, with 11 bases between them. Looked up from germline, CDR1 is MNHEY and CDR2 is SVGAGI. Concerning this clone: Its antigen is undetermined.

CD45RO-negative CD8 cells positively selected for CCR7 made up the naive population, which excluded terminally differentiated effector memory CD45RA+ cells. Sequenced material: naive CD8+ T cells sorted from blood. V usage is TRBV6-5 and J usage is TRBJ2-1, with D possibly TRBD1 on 6 matching bases. The sequence was obtained from a man younger than 35 in good health. The CDR3 nucleotides read TGTGCCAGCAGTTACAGAGACAGGAACTCCTACAATGAGCAGTTCTTC. Its protein is CASSYRDRNSYNEQFF.